This TCR beta chain stems from a study of regulatory T cells in long-lasting Graves disease. General study findings and limits: Gene preferences differed: TRBV28, TRBJ1-2, TRBJ2-5 in persistent cases. Patients with persistent disease shared some 2,900 public clonotypes, outpacing the roughly 950 shared by new patients.

Building the TCR beta libraries relied on iRepertoire HTBI primers, and CDR3 regions underwent Arm-PCR. TCRdb redid the calling of the multiplex PCR reads with MiXCR, one entry per CDR3 protein. The table includes roughly 300,000 distinct CDR3 sequences, roughly a fifth detected once. The germline CDR1 and CDR2 sequences are KGHDR and SFDVKD. With 0 bases removed from V and 1 base from J, the gap between germline ends came to 11 bases. The CDR3 extends over 17 amino acids. This clonotype was seen many times. Its matching antigen is unknown. Time point noted: persistent/refractory GD, antithyroid drugs over 5 years with positive TRAb. There was RNA extracted from PBMCs, and the TCR library was made from it. Peripheral blood, at roughly 9 milliliters, went into EDTA tubes.

This TCR derives from a female donor with Graves disease. This chain joins TRBV24-1 and TRBJ2-2; weak D call: TRBD2 (5 bases). Sequences were derived from peripheral blood mononuclear cells (PBMCs), sampled when the disease was refractory, from a patient treated with antithyroid drugs. DNA of the CDR3: TGTGCCACCAGTGATTTGAACGGGGAACGGAACACCGGGGAGCTGTTTTTT. Its translation: CATSDLNGERNTGELFF.